Presented here are 28 T cell receptor beta chains from one specimen sequenced in a study of blood T cell repertoires in COVID-19. Data came from immunoSEQ multiplex PCR; TCRdb stores just in-frame clones and leaves some out. The sample holds 200,000 to 250,000 clones, 85% to 90% seen once. The specimen sequenced was peripheral blood. These receptors all stem from a woman aged 55-69 years with acute or convalescent COVID-19.

The chain recombines TRBV11-3 with TRBJ2-2, with a possible D match to TRBD1 (6 bases). This CDR3 comprises 15 residues. V was cut by 5 bases and J by 2 bases, with 12 bases left in between. Germline CDR1 SGHNT, CDR2 YENEEA. The CDR3 DNA reads TGTGCCAGCAGCCCCAGGACAGCAAACACCGGGGAGCTGTTTTTT. Protein product: CASSPRTANTGELFF.

The CDR3 nucleotides read TGTGCCAGCAGCTTAAGGGGCTCCTACAATGAGCAGTTCTTC. As protein: CASSLRGSYNEQFF. The genes are TRBV7-9 and TRBJ2-1, with TRBD1 as a possible D gene (5 bases). Germline V gives CDR1 SEHNR, CDR2 FQNEAQ (reference sequence). The CDR3 consists of 14 residues. V dropped 2 bases and J dropped 0 bases, with 5 bases sitting between them.

The V call is TRBV5-1, the J call TRBJ1-2, with D uncertain. V shed 2 bases and J shed 6 bases, with 14 bases lying between them. CDR1 is SGHRS, CDR2 YFSETQ, per germline. CDR3 length: 14 amino acids. The CDR3 DNA sequence: TGCGCCAGCAGCTTAGGAGGGTTTGAGGATGGCTACACCTTC. It specifies CASSLGGFEDGYTF. Full variable domain (rest looked up from reference TRBV5-1 and TRBJ1-2): KAGVTQTPRYLIKTRGQQVTLSCSPISGHRSVSWYQQTPGQGLQFLFEYFSETQRNKGNFPGRFSGRQFSNSRSEMNVSTLELGDSALYLCASSLGGFEDGYTFGSGTRLTVV.

CDR3 protein: CAWSVPWDRENYGYTF. The CDR3 DNA sequence: TGTGCCTGGAGTGTACCCTGGGACAGGGAAAACTATGGCTACACCTTC. The V and J genes are TRBV30 and TRBJ1-2, with 9 bases fitting TRBD1. V was pared by 0 bases and J by 2 bases, with 7 bases of the junction left unmatched. The CDR3 has 16 amino acids. In germline, CDR1 is GTSNPN, CDR2 SVGIG (reference sequence).

The chain has TRBV30 and TRBJ1-5; D is ambiguous. Germline V gene lookup returns CDR1 GTSNPN and CDR2 SVGIG (reference sequence). This CDR3 has 15 amino acids. V was cut by 0 bases and J by 9 bases, with 18 bases left in between. The CDR3 reads CAWSVPGVVEGPQHF. Written as DNA, the CDR3 is TGTGCCTGGAGTGTACCCGGGGTTGTCGAGGGGCCCCAGCATTTT.

The J gene is TRBJ2-3, the V gene TRBV6-6; D may be TRBD2 (7 bases). Germline CDR1 and CDR2: MNHNY and SVGAGI (reference sequence). There are 16 residues in the CDR3. V was clipped by 0 bases and J by 1 base, with 11 bases between them. The CDR3 nucleotides are TGTGCCAGCAGTTACTCAAAGGGGGGGGGCACAGATACGCAGTATTTT. Protein sequence: CASSYSKGGGTDTQYF.

As for this clone: One end of the junction fails to match germline, which may point to a read error. The chain carries TRBV11-2 and TRBJ2-1; 11 bases map to TRBD2. Per germline, CDR1 SGHAT and CDR2 FQNNGV. The CDR3 totals 15 residues. The CDR3 loop reads CASRLAGGIYNEQFF. CDR3 coding DNA: TGTGCCAGCAGGTTAGCGGGAGGGATTTACAATGAGCAGTTCTTC.

This clone has just a few counts. The V and J genes are TRBV5-1 and TRBJ2-6; 9 bases fit TRBD1. Germline loops: CDR1 SGHRS, CDR2 YFSETQ. The V segment lost 4 bases and the J segment 0 bases; nucleotides outside the gene matches: 8. The CDR3 runs to 18 residues. In DNA form, the CDR3 reads TGCGCCAGCAGCCCGGTCCCGGACAGGGGCTCTGGGGCCAACGTCCTGACTTTC. Translating it yields CASSPVPDRGSGANVLTF.

This chain links TRBV7-2 with TRBJ2-3, with TRBD2 identical over 9 bases. Germline CDR1 and CDR2: SGHTA and FQGNSA. The CDR3 is 15 residues long. Trimming at V came to 5 bases and at J to 7 bases, leaving 10 bases not matched to a gene. In DNA form, the CDR3 reads TGTGCCAGCAGCCCCTCGGGCGGGGGGGCTTATACGCAGTATTTT. Protein: CASSPSGGGAYTQYF. The full variable domain, in which reference TRBV7-2 and TRBJ2-3 provide the parts outside the CDR3, is GAGVSQSPSNKVTEKGKDVELRCDPISGHTALYWYRQSLGQGLEFLIYFQGNSAPDKSGLPSDRFSAERTGGSVSTLTIQRTQQEDSAVYLCASSPSGGGAYTQYFGPGTRLTVL.

The chain combines TRBV28 with TRBJ2-1; 7 bases map to TRBD2. This CDR3 has 14 amino acids. The V segment lost 7 bases and the J segment 9 bases; nucleotides outside the gene matches: 12. Germline V gene sequence: CDR1 MDHEN, CDR2 SYDVKM. In nucleotides, the CDR3 is TGTGCCAGCACCACGGGGGGTGGTAGAGGTGAGCAGTTCTTC. It codes for CASTTGGGRGEQFF.

The chain joins TRBV4-2 to TRBJ2-1; 8 bases are shared with TRBD1. In germline, CDR1 is LGHNA, CDR2 YNFKEQ. The CDR3 consists of 16 residues. V shed 0 bases, J shed 8 bases, and the junction held 9 bases outside the gene matches. CDR3 in amino acids: CASSQDGQGSVDEQFF. The CDR3 DNA sequence: TGTGCCAGCAGCCAAGACGGACAGGGTTCGGTCGATGAGCAGTTCTTC.

The sample holds a few counts of this clone. This chain joins TRBV5-1 and TRBJ1-2, with TRBD1 matching over 7 bases. V gave up 5 bases and J gave up 6 bases; unmatched junction bases: 7. CDR1 SGHRS and CDR2 YFSETQ come from the germline V gene. This CDR3 spans 13 amino acids. The CDR3 coding sequence is TGCGCCAGCAGTCGACAGGGAGAGGATGGCTACACCTTC. Its protein product is CASSRQGEDGYTF.

CDR3 in amino acids: CASSHRAPRGNIQYF. The CDR3 DNA sequence: TGTGCCAGCAGTCACAGGGCCCCTAGAGGAAACATTCAGTACTTC. J is TRBJ2-4 and V is TRBV6-6; TRBD1 might be the D (6 bases). The germline V and J ends were trimmed by 5 bases and 6 bases, with 17 bases remaining between them. The length of the CDR3 is 15 residues. Germline V gene data show CDR1 as MNHNY and CDR2 as SVGAGI (reference sequence).

The rearrangement links TRBV7-9 to TRBJ2-3; 16 bases fit TRBD2. There are 17 residues in the CDR3. Per the germline V gene, CDR1 is SEHNR and CDR2 is FQNEAQ (reference sequence). Germline trimming cut 5 bases from V and 6 bases from J; bases unmatched to any gene: 8. CDR3 region: CASSRGTSGGAWDTQYF. Here the CDR3 DNA reads TGTGCCAGCAGCCGAGGGACTAGCGGGGGGGCATGGGATACGCAGTATTTT.

The rearrangement joins TRBV30 to TRBJ1-1; 9 bases are shared with TRBD1. After removal of 5 bases from V and 4 bases from J, the junction contained 14 bases not matched to a gene. The CDR3 has 16 amino acids. The germline V gene encodes CDR1 GTSNPN and CDR2 SVGIG (reference sequence). The CDR3 DNA reads TGTGCCTGGGTCCCGGGACAGGGAAGTAGTATCACTGAAGCTTTCTTT. Its protein is CAWVPGQGSSITEAFF.

The chain recombines TRBV6-6 with TRBJ1-2, with 8 bases lining up with TRBD1. This CDR3 contains 13 residues. V shed 6 bases, J shed 8 bases, and the junction held 8 bases outside the gene matches. In germline, CDR1 is MNHNY, CDR2 SVGAGI (reference sequence). The CDR3 sequence: CASSTQGARGYTF. The CDR3 nucleotides read TGTGCCAGCAGCACTCAGGGGGCACGGGGCTACACCTTC.

V and J are TRBV27 and TRBJ1-2; 7 nucleotides line up with TRBD1. Germline assignment: CDR1 MNHEY and CDR2 SMNVEV (reference sequence). The CDR3 totals 15 residues. The ends lost 3 bases at V and 5 bases at J; junction bases unmatched: 9. This CDR3 is CASSFSTGSVYGYTF. The CDR3 DNA reads as TGTGCCAGCAGTTTTTCGACAGGGTCTGTTTATGGCTACACCTTC.

The chain uses TRBV27 and TRBJ2-7; D is undetermined. This CDR3 comprises 14 residues. Germline V gene data show CDR1 as MNHEY and CDR2 as SMNVEV (reference sequence). V lost 6 bases to trimming and J lost 0 bases, with 12 bases between them. This chain's CDR3 is CASRMTQSSYEQYF. The CDR3 nucleotides read TGTGCCAGCAGGATGACACAGAGCTCCTACGAGCAGTACTTC.

The chain carries TRBV3-1 (or the pseudogene TRBV3-2) and TRBJ1-5, with D maybe TRBD1 (5 bases). V was shortened by 3 bases and J by 5 bases, with 17 bases between the two germline ends. The germline gives CDR1 LGHDT, CDR2 YNNKEL (reference sequence). CDR3 length equals 16 residues. The CDR3 DNA reads as TGTGCCAGCAGCCATTCCGGGACTCGTGCTGATCAGCCCCAGCATTTT. It translates to CASSHSGTRADQPQHF.

The rearrangement joins TRBV24-1 to TRBJ2-3; TRBD2 might be the D (5 bases). V was cut by 7 bases and J by 5 bases, with 12 bases left in between. The CDR3 length is 13 residues. The germline V gene encodes CDR1 KGHDR and CDR2 SFDVKD. CDR3 residues: CATRDPGLDTQYF. CDR3 in DNA: TGTGCCACCAGGGATCCGGGGTTAGATACGCAGTATTTT.

The rearrangement joins TRBV23-1 to TRBJ2-5, with 9 nucleotides matching TRBD1. TRBV23-1 is an ORF for which the function is uncertain. The CDR3 runs 14 residues. V dropped 10 bases and J dropped 0; count of bases not matched to a gene: 6. The CDR3, as DNA: TGCGCCAACACATGGACAGGGGACCAAGAGACCCAGTACTTC. Protein: CANTWTGDQETQYF.

V usage is TRBV10-1 and J usage is TRBJ1-1; D perhaps matches TRBD1 (5 bases). Trimming pared 3 bases from V and 3 bases from J, leaving 8 bases between. CDR1 is WNHNN and CDR2 is SYGVQD in the germline V gene (reference sequence). The CDR3 extends over 13 amino acids. In DNA form, the CDR3 reads TGCGCCAGCAGTGAATCGGGGGACACTGAAGCTTTCTTT. Translated: CASSESGDTEAFF.

The chain has TRBV12-5 and TRBJ1-1, with 7 bases matching TRBD1. With 2 bases clipped from V and 3 bases from J, the junction kept 6 bases outside the gene matches. CDR1 LGHNT and CDR2 FRNRAP come from the germline V gene. The CDR3 sequence is 15 residues long. CDR3 bases: TGTGCTAGTGGTTTGCCCACAGGGGCCGACACTGAAGCTTTCTTT. As protein: CASGLPTGADTEAFF. The full variable domain, in which reference TRBV12-5 and TRBJ1-1 provide the parts outside the CDR3, is DARVTQTPRHKVTEMGQEVTMRCQPILGHNTVFWYRQTMMQGLELLAYFRNRAPLDDSGMPKDRFSAEMPDATLATLKIQPSEPRDSAVYFCASGLPTGADTEAFFGQGTRLTVV.

The V call is TRBV18, the J call TRBJ2-4, with 11 positions matching TRBD2. The CDR3 has 18 amino acids. CDR1 KGHSH and CDR2 LQKENI come from the germline V gene. With 4 bases clipped from V and 3 bases from J, the junction kept 11 bases outside the gene matches. The CDR3 nucleotides are TGTGCCAGCTCACAAGGGACTAGCGGAGCGGTGGGCAAAAACATTCAGTACTTC. Translation: CASSQGTSGAVGKNIQYF.

This clone was counted between two and nine times. The rearrangement links TRBV9 to TRBJ2-2; 12 bases fit TRBD2. The V and J ends lost 5 bases and 8 bases, in that order; junction bases with no gene match: 7. The germline V gene encodes CDR1 SGDLS and CDR2 YYNGEE. The CDR3 spans 15 residues. The CDR3 protein is CASSTTSGRPGELFF. The CDR3 DNA sequence: TGTGCCAGCAGTACGACTAGCGGGAGACCGGGGGAGCTGTTTTTT.

This chain uses TRBV11-3 with TRBJ2-1; D perhaps matches TRBD2 (6 bases). Trimming removed 3 bases from V and 5 bases from J, with 17 bases in between. The germline V gene has CDR1 SGHNT and CDR2 YENEEA. The length of the CDR3 is 16 residues. CDR3 protein: CASSLGGRSYHNEQFF. CDR3 nucleotide sequence: TGTGCCAGCAGCTTGGGGGGTAGGTCATACCACAATGAGCAGTTCTTC.

This chain joins TRBV28 and TRBJ2-2; the D gene is possibly TRBD1 (5 bases). Germline CDR1 MDHEN, CDR2 SYDVKM. This CDR3 has 18 residues. Trimming shortened V by 2 bases and J by 0 bases, and 16 bases separated the two germline ends. CDR3 protein: CASSLRQGDIANTGELFF. In DNA form, the CDR3 reads TGTGCCAGCAGTTTAAGGCAGGGTGATATCGCGAACACCGGGGAGCTGTTTTTT.

The V call is TRBV4-2, the J call TRBJ2-1; D possibly corresponds to TRBD1 (5 bases). Trimming took off 6 bases at V and 4 bases at J, with 10 bases between the two ends. This CDR3 has 13 amino acids. Germline CDR1 LGHNA, CDR2 YNFKEQ. CDR3 region: CASREGVYNEQFF. CDR3 nucleotides: TGTGCCAGCAGGGAAGGGGTTTACAATGAGCAGTTCTTC.